The table lists the clone carrying this TCR beta chain with a few counts. Its specificity is not known. V was cut by 3 bases and J by 3 bases, with 7 bases left in between. The CDR3 is made up of 13 amino acids. Germline V CDR1 and CDR2: SGHKS, YYEKEE (reference sequence). TCRdb called the RACE reads again in MiXCR, with one record for every CDR3 protein. Here the sample spans more than 150,000 distinct CDR3 sequences, 24% being singletons. The record originates from a study of human T cells and chemical hapten exposure. Findings and caveats of the study: With regard to DPC sensitization, TCRs above 1 in 1000 frequency did not change.

Time point reported: patch test 3, about 24 weeks after DPC sensitization. The treatment denotes: therapeutic diphenylcyclopropenone sensitization with weekly scalp DPC. The sample here was whole blood, taken in connection with sensitization to the hapten diphenylcyclopropenone (DPC). The V and J genes are TRBV5-5 and TRBJ1-5, with no clear D. The TCR originated in a woman aged 40-49 years with alopecia areata. Some clones in this sample may be carry-over from other donors' samples. The DNA for the CDR3 is TGTGCCAGCAGCTGGGCCACCAATCAGCCCCAGCATTTT. Encoded protein: CASSWATNQPQHF. Together with reference TRBV5-5 and TRBJ1-5, the CDR3 gives the full variable domain: DAGVTQSPTHLIKTRGQQVTLRCSPISGHKSVSWYQQVLGQGPQFIFQYYEKEERGRGNFPDRFSARQFPNYSSELNVNALLLGDSALYLCASSWATNQPQHFGDGTRLSIL.